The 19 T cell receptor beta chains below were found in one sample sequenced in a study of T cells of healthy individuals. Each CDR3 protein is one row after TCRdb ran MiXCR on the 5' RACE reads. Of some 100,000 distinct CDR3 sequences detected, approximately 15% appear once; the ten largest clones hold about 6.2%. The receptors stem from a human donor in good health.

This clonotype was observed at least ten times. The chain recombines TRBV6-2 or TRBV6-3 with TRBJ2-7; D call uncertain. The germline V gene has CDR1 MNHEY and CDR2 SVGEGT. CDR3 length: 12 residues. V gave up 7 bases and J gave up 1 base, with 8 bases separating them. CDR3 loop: CASKTDSYEQYF. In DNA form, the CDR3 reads TGTGCCAGCAAGACCGATTCCTACGAGCAGTACTTC.

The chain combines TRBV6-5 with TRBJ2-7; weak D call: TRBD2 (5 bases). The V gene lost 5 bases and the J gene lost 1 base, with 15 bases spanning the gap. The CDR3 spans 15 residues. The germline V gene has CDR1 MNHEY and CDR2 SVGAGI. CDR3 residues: CASSRESGSSYEQYF. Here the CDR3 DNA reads TGTGCCAGCAGTAGGGAGAGCGGATCATCCTACGAGCAGTACTTC.

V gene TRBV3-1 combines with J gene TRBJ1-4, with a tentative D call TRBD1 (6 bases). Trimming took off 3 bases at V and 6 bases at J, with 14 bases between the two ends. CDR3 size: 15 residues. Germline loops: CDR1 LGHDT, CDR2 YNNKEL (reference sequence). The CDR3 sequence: CASSQIQGPYEKLFF. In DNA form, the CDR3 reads TGTGCCAGCAGCCAGATACAGGGACCGTATGAAAAACTGTTTTTT.

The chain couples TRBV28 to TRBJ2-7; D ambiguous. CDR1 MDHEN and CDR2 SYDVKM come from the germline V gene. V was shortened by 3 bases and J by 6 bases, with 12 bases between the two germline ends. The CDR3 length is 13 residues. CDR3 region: CASSLGSVCEQYF. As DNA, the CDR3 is TGTGCCAGCAGTTTGGGGTCCGTCTGCGAGCAGTACTTC.

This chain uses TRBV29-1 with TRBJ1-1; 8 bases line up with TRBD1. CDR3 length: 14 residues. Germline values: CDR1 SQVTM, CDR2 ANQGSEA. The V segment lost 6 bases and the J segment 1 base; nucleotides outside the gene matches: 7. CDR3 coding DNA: TGCAGCGTCATTATAGACAGGGGGAACACTGAAGCTTTCTTT. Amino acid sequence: CSVIIDRGNTEAFF.

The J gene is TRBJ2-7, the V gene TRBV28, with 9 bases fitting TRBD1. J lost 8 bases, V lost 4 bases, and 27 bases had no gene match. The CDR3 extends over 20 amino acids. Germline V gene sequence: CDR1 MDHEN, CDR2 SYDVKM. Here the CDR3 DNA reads TGTGCCAGCAGTTCCCCCACGTCGTCCCGCACCGGGACAGGGATGTACAAGCAGTACTTC. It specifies CASSSPTSSRTGTGMYKQYF.

In nucleotides, the CDR3 is TGCGCCAGCAGCGAGAATACTGGAAACACCATATATTTT. This translates into CASSENTGNTIYF. V usage is TRBV5-1 and J usage is TRBJ1-3; D gene ambiguous. Germline-derived CDR1 and CDR2 are SGHRS and YFSETQ. V was trimmed by 4 bases and J by 2 bases, leaving 7 bases between them. This CDR3 has 13 residues.

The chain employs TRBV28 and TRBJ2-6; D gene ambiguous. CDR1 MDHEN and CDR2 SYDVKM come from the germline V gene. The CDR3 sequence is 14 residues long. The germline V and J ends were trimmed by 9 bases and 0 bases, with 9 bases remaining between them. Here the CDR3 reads CASLRSSGANVLTF. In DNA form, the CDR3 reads TGTGCCAGTCTTCGGAGCTCTGGGGCCAACGTCCTGACTTTC. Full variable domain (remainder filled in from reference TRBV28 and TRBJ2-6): DVKVTQSSRYLVKRTGEKVFLECVQDMDHENMFWYRQDPGLGLRLIYFSYDVKMKEKGDIPEGYSVSREKKERFSLILESASTNQTSMYLCASLRSSGANVLTFGAGSRLTVL.

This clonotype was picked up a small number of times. In DNA form, the CDR3 reads TGTGCCAGCAGCTTTCCTCAAGGCGCATACGAGCAGTACTTC. Its translation is CASSFPQGAYEQYF. The V and J genes are TRBV11-2 and TRBJ2-7; D is undetermined. Germline lookup yields CDR1 SGHAT and CDR2 FQNNGV. The germline V and J ends were trimmed by 3 bases and 4 bases, with 13 bases remaining between them. The CDR3 runs 14 residues.

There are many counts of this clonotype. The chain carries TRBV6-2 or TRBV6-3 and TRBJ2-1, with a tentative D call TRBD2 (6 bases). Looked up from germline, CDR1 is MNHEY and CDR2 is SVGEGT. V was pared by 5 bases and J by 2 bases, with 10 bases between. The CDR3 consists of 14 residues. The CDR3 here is CASSPGEAYNEQFF. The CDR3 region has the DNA TGTGCCAGCAGTCCGGGGGAAGCCTACAATGAGCAGTTCTTC.

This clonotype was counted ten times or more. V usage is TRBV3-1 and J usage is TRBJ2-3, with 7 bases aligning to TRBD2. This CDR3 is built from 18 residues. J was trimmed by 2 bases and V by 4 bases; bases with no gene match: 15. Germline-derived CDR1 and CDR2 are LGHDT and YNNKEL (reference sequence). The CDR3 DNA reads TGTGCCAGCAGCCCTGCTCAGGCGGGAGTAAGGGACACAGATACGCAGTATTTT. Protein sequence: CASSPAQAGVRDTDTQYF.

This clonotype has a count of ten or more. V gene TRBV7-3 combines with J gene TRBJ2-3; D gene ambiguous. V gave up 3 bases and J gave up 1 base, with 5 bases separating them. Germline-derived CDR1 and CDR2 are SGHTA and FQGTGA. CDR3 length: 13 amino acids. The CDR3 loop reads CASSFDRTDTQYF. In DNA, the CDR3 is TGTGCCAGCAGCTTTGACCGCACAGATACGCAGTATTTT.

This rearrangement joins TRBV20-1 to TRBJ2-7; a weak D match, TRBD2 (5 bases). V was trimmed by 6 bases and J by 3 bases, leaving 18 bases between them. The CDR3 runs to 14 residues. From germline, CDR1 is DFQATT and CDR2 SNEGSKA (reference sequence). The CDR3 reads CSAMTGGRYYEQYF. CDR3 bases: TGCAGTGCGATGACCGGCGGGCGGTACTACGAGCAGTACTTC.

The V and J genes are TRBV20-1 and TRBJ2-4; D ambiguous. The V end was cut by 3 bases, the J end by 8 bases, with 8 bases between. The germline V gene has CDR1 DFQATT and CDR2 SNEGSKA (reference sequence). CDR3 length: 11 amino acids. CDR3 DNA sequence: TGCAGTGCTAGTTTTTGGGACATTCAGTACTTC. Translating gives CSASFWDIQYF.

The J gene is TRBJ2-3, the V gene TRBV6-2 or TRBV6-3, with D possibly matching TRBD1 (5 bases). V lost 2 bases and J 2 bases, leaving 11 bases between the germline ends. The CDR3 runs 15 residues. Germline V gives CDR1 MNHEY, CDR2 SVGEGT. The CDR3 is CASSYVGRHTDTQYF. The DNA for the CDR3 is TGTGCCAGCAGTTACGTGGGGCGCCACACAGATACGCAGTATTTT.

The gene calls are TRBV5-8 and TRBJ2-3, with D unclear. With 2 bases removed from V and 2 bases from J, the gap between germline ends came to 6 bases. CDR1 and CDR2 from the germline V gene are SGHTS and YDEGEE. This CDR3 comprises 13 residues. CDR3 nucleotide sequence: TGTGCCAGCAGCTTAACTACCACAGATACGCAGTATTTT. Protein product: CASSLTTTDTQYF.

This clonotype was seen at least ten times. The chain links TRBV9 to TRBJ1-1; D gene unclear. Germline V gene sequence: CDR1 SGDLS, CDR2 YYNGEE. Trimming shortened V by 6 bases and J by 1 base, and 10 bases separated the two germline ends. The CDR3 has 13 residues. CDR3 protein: CASTRGRNTEAFF. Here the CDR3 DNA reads TGTGCCAGCACCCGAGGAAGGAACACTGAAGCTTTCTTT. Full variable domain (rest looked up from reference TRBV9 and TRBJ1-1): DSGVTQTPKHLITATGQRVTLRCSPRSGDLSVYWYQQSLDQGLQFLIQYYNGEERAKGNILERFSAQQFPDLHSELNLSSLELGDSALYFCASTRGRNTEAFFGQGTRLTVV.

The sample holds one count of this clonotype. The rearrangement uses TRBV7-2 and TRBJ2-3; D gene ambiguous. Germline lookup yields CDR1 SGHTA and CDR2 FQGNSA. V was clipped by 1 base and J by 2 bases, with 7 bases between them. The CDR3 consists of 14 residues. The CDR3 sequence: CASSLGISTDTQYF. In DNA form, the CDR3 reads TGTGCCAGCAGCTTAGGGATTTCCACAGATACGCAGTATTTT.

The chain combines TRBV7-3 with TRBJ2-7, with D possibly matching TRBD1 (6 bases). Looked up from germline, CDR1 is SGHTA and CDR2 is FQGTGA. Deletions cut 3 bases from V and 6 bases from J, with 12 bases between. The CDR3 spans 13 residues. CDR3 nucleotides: TGTGCCAGCAGCTTGGACAGCAGATTCGAGCAGTACTTC. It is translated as CASSLDSRFEQYF. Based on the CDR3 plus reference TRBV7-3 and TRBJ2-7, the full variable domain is GAGVSQTPSNKVTEKGKYVELRCDPISGHTALYWYRQSLGQGPEFLIYFQGTGAADDSGLPNDRFFAVRPEGSVSTLKIQRTERGDSAVYLCASSLDSRFEQYFGPGTRLTVT.